A single count supports the clone carrying this TCR beta chain. The data derive from a study of blood T cell repertoires in COVID-19. Study-level background: The origin of the acute and convalescent COVID-19 samples was the United States, Italy and Spain. Sources were T cells, B-cell-depleted T cells, or PBMCs; the material itself was cDNA or gDNA.

V lost 0 bases, J lost 7 bases, and 10 bases stayed unmatched. The germline gives CDR1 SGHRS, CDR2 YFSETQ. The CDR3 is 16 amino acids. As originally analysed: The authors estimated nucleated cell counts from reference gene primer amplification. Data came from immunoSEQ multiplex PCR; TCRdb stores just in-frame clones and leaves some out. V and J calls and clone size are those listed in that table; D and trimming were worked out from the DNA. Seen here are about 240,000 clones, around 88% observed once, and the top ten hold about 12%. J is TRBJ2-1 and V is TRBV5-1; 7 bases are shared with TRBD2. The sample taken for sequencing was peripheral blood. This clonotype originated in a man older than 75 with acute or convalescent COVID-19. This chain's CDR3 is CASSLDPSWGGNEQFF. DNA of the CDR3: TGCGCCAGCAGCTTGGATCCTAGCTGGGGGGGGAATGAGCAGTTCTTC.